The present TCR beta chain was sequenced within a study of blood T cell repertoires in COVID-19. Study details: T cells, B-cell-depleted T cells, or PBMCs supplied cDNA or gDNA.

V trimming: 7 bases; J trimming: 0 bases; junction bases outside the gene matches: 3. The CDR3 covers 14 residues. Germline V lookup: CDR1 MDHEN, CDR2 SYDVKM. Measured with immunoSEQ multiplex PCR; TCRdb has only the in-frame clones, and not every one. This table holds about 280,000 clones, roughly four fifths found once. Which cohort a participant joined came from the clinical history participants gave. In the 2 weeks before study entry, exposed participants met a COVID-19 case, which was PCR-confirmed or clinician-diagnosed. This clonotype was obtained from a man aged 35 to 55 who had been exposed to COVID-19. Sequencing input: PBMCs or T cells enriched from blood (not recorded which). This chain uses TRBV28 with TRBJ2-7; 10 bases align to TRBD2. The CDR3 nucleotides read TGTGCCAGCAACCCTAGCGGGAGCTCCTACGAGCAGTACTTC. It encodes CASNPSGSSYEQYF.